Listed here are 23 T cell receptor beta chains from one sample, sequenced in a study of CD8 T cells in Susac syndrome. The authors reverse transcribed roughly 0.5 to 1 ug RNA with random hexamers. TCRdb re-called the immunoSEQ multiplex PCR reads through MiXCR, storing one row per CDR3 protein. The repertoire holds about 250,000 distinct CDR3 sequences, 80% to 95% seen once, with approximately 0.07% in the top ten. The source material was CD4+ T cells from PBMCs. The receptors shown here come from a human donor with multiple sclerosis.

The genes are TRBV30 and TRBJ1-5, with D maybe TRBD1 (5 bases). Germline loops: CDR1 GTSNPN, CDR2 SVGIG (reference sequence). Trimming left V 2 bases short and J 7 bases short, with 12 bases between. The CDR3 is made up of 13 amino acids. The CDR3 region is CAWSRQGGQPQHF. The CDR3 DNA reads as TGTGCCTGGAGTAGGCAGGGAGGGCAGCCCCAGCATTTT.

The genes are TRBV6-2 or TRBV6-3 and TRBJ1-1, with D uncertain. Per the germline V gene, CDR1 is MNHEY and CDR2 is SVGEGT. The CDR3 loop spans 15 amino acids. Trimming stripped 2 bases from V and 4 bases from J, with 14 bases between. CDR3 DNA sequence: TGTGCCAGCAGTTACGCTGCGGGGTATGGCACTGAAGCTTTCTTT. This translates into CASSYAAGYGTEAFF.

As DNA, the CDR3 is TGTGCCAGCAGTCAGAGGGGCACCGGGGAGCTGTTTTTT. This encodes CASSQRGTGELFF. This rearrangement joins TRBV3-1 to TRBJ2-2; either TRBD1 or TRBD2 may supply D (5 bases each). The CDR3 consists of 13 residues. CDR1 and CDR2 (germline): LGHDT, YNNKEL (reference sequence). The V end lost 6 bases, the J end lost 4 bases, and 9 bases lay between the germline ends.

The gene calls are TRBV29-1 and TRBJ1-5; D remains ambiguous. V lost 5 bases to trimming and J lost 0 bases, with 11 bases between them. CDR3 size: 14 residues. Germline CDR1 reads SQVTM; CDR2 reads ANQGSEA. The CDR3 nucleotides are TGCAGCGTTCAAGCTGGGAATAGCAATCAGCCCCAGCATTTT. It encodes CSVQAGNSNQPQHF.

The chain has TRBV28 and TRBJ1-5; D may be TRBD1 (6 bases). Germline loops: CDR1 MDHEN, CDR2 SYDVKM. This CDR3 region has 13 residues. The V end lost 8 bases, the J end lost 3 bases, and 11 bases lay between the germline ends. CDR3 DNA: TGTGCCAGCTTACAGGGACCCAATCAGCCCCAGCATTTT. Protein: CASLQGPNQPQHF. The whole variable domain, filled in from reference TRBV28 and TRBJ1-5, reads DVKVTQSSRYLVKRTGEKVFLECVQDMDHENMFWYRQDPGLGLRLIYFSYDVKMKEKGDIPEGYSVSREKKERFSLILESASTNQTSMYLCASLQGPNQPQHFGDGTRLSIL.

The rearrangement joins TRBV29-1 to TRBJ1-5; TRBD1 might be the D (6 bases). Germline lookup yields CDR1 SQVTM and CDR2 ANQGSEA. This CDR3 contains 13 residues. The V end lost 6 bases, the J end lost 4 bases, and 13 bases lay between the germline ends. The CDR3 nucleotides read TGCAGCGTACAAACAGGGCCGAATCAGCCCCAGCATTTT. It translates to CSVQTGPNQPQHF.

The chain couples TRBV5-4 to TRBJ2-7, with D perhaps given as TRBD1 or TRBD2 (6 bases each). V was trimmed by 4 bases and J by 9 bases, leaving 20 bases between them. CDR1 is SGHNT, CDR2 YYREEE, per germline (reference sequence). This CDR3 is built from 14 residues. The CDR3 sequence: CASSPLRGGDMQYV. The CDR3 DNA is TGTGCCAGCAGCCCACTGAGAGGCGGGGACATGCAGTACGTC.

V usage is TRBV2 and J usage is TRBJ2-2; the D gene could be TRBD1 or TRBD2 (6 bases each). This CDR3 comprises 14 residues. Germline CDR1 reads SNHLY; CDR2 reads FYNNEI. Trimming took off 8 bases at V and 5 bases at J, with 15 bases between the two ends. CDR3 sequence reads: CASEGGGRTGELFF. For the CDR3, the DNA is TGTGCCAGCGAGGGGGGAGGTAGGACCGGGGAGCTGTTTTTT.

The rearrangement links TRBV12-3 or TRBV12-4 to TRBJ1-1; tentatively, D is TRBD1 (5 bases). Trimming removed 7 bases from V and 1 base from J, with 16 bases in between. This CDR3 has 15 amino acids. The CDR3 coding sequence is TGTGCCAGCACCTACGGCGGGGGATGGAACACTGAAGCTTTCTTT. It encodes CASTYGGGWNTEAFF.

This sequence joins TRBV20-1 and TRBJ2-5; 7 positions match TRBD2. Germline CDR1 DFQATT, CDR2 SNEGSKA (reference sequence). This CDR3 comprises 16 residues. The ends lost 5 bases at V and 5 bases at J; junction bases unmatched: 17. This CDR3 is CSAFNVVGGPGETQYF. As DNA, the CDR3 is TGCAGTGCTTTCAACGTAGTGGGAGGGCCCGGGGAGACCCAGTACTTC.

V usage is TRBV29-1 and J usage is TRBJ2-5, with D unresolved. Trimming removed 1 base from V and 5 bases from J, with 11 bases in between. CDR3 length: 13 amino acids. Germline V gene lookup returns CDR1 SQVTM and CDR2 ANQGSEA. This chain's CDR3 is CSVEVLVGETQYF. DNA of the CDR3: TGCAGCGTTGAAGTGCTAGTCGGGGAGACCCAGTACTTC.

This clonotype is a singleton in its sample. V is TRBV19 and J is TRBJ1-1; a possible D gene is TRBD1 (5 bases). The V end was cut by 4 bases, the J end by 1 base, with 10 bases between. The CDR3 runs to 14 residues. Germline CDR1 and CDR2: LNHDA and SQIVND (reference sequence). In DNA, the CDR3 is TGTGCCAGTAGTAGAACAGGACCGAACACTGAAGCTTTCTTT. Translated: CASSRTGPNTEAFF.

The chain is built from TRBV6-5 and TRBJ2-7, with a possible D match to TRBD1 (6 bases). The CDR3 extends over 15 amino acids. Deletions cut 5 bases from V and 1 base from J, with 15 bases between. Germline V gives CDR1 MNHEY, CDR2 SVGAGI. The CDR3 nucleotides read TGTGCCAGCAGTGGACCCGAGGGGGAATCCTACGAGCAGTACTTC. Its protein is CASSGPEGESYEQYF.

This clonotype was seen only once. J is TRBJ2-1 and V is TRBV3-1; 10 bases map to TRBD2. The CDR3 consists of 16 residues. Germline-derived CDR1 and CDR2 are LGHDT and YNNKEL (reference sequence). V lost 0 bases to trimming and J lost 2 bases; unmatched junction nucleotides: 1. The CDR3 loop is CASSQEGLAAYNEQFF. CDR3 DNA sequence: TGTGCCAGCAGCCAAGAAGGACTAGCGGCCTACAATGAGCAGTTCTTC.

V is TRBV5-4 and J is TRBJ1-1, with 7 bases matching TRBD1. The CDR3 runs 15 residues. The V segment lost 0 bases and the J segment 4 bases; nucleotides outside the gene matches: 6. Germline V gene data show CDR1 as SGHNT and CDR2 as YYREEE (reference sequence). The DNA for the CDR3 is TGTGCCAGCAGCTTGGGGTGGAGACAGGGCACTGAAGCTTTCTTT. Amino acids: CASSLGWRQGTEAFF.

The chain has TRBV3-1 and TRBJ2-1; D call uncertain. Germline assignment: CDR1 LGHDT and CDR2 YNNKEL (reference sequence). The CDR3 is 13 residues long. The V and J ends lost 1 base and 7 bases respectively, with 8 bases between them. The CDR3 nucleotides are TGTGCCAGCAGCCAAGGTGTGGGAAATGAGCAGTTCTTC. Protein sequence: CASSQGVGNEQFF.

V gene TRBV12-3 or TRBV12-4 combines with J gene TRBJ1-1; TRBD1 is a possible D gene (5 bases). The CDR3 loop spans 13 amino acids. With 1 base removed from V and 11 bases from J, the gap between germline ends came to 14 bases. As DNA, the CDR3 is TGTGCCAGCAGTTTAGAAGGTCCAGGGCTGGCTTTCTTT. Its translation is CASSLEGPGLAFF.

This chain connects TRBV12-5 to TRBJ2-1; 13 positions match TRBD2. The length of the CDR3 is 18 residues. V dropped 6 bases and J dropped 0; count of bases not matched to a gene: 8. Germline-derived CDR1 and CDR2 are LGHNT and FRNRAP. The CDR3 here is CASGAGLAGLSSYNEQFF. CDR3 coding DNA: TGTGCTAGTGGCGCGGGACTAGCGGGGTTAAGCTCCTACAATGAGCAGTTCTTC.

The V and J genes are TRBV7-2 and TRBJ2-3, with TRBD1 as a possible D gene (6 bases). V dropped 1 base and J dropped 2 bases, with 13 bases sitting between them. The CDR3 has 16 amino acids. Germline assignment: CDR1 SGHTA and CDR2 FQGNSA. In nucleotides, the CDR3 is TGTGCCAGCAGCTTAGAGGGGGACACCTCCACAGATACGCAGTATTTT. Protein: CASSLEGDTSTDTQYF. Based on the CDR3 plus reference TRBV7-2 and TRBJ2-3, the full variable domain is GAGVSQSPSNKVTEKGKDVELRCDPISGHTALYWYRQSLGQGLEFLIYFQGNSAPDKSGLPSDRFSAERTGGSVSTLTIQRTQQEDSAVYLCASSLEGDTSTDTQYFGPGTRLTVL.

The V and J genes are TRBV11-2 and TRBJ2-7; D might be TRBD1 (5 bases). In germline, CDR1 is SGHAT, CDR2 FQNNGV. Trimming took off 4 bases at V and 4 bases at J, with 14 bases between the two ends. This CDR3 is built from 14 residues. The chain's CDR3 is CASSSRAPGYEQYV. Here the CDR3 DNA reads TGTGCCAGCAGCTCCAGGGCCCCCGGATACGAGCAGTACGTC.

V usage is TRBV5-1 and J usage is TRBJ2-1, with TRBD2 matching 13 bases. CDR3 length equals 18 residues. The V gene's germline CDR1 is SGHRS and CDR2 YFSETQ. V shed 6 bases, J shed 0 bases, and the junction held 9 bases outside the gene matches. The CDR3 DNA follows: TGCGCCAGCACTTGGGGACTAGCGGGATTCAGCTCCTACAATGAGCAGTTCTTC. Its protein product is CASTWGLAGFSSYNEQFF.

The CDR3 is CSVVFLPGQGAIGYIQYF. The CDR3 nucleotides read TGCAGCGTTGTCTTTTTGCCGGGACAGGGGGCGATAGGTTACATTCAGTACTTC. This rearrangement joins TRBV29-1 to TRBJ2-4, with 12 bases lining up with TRBD1. Unmatched junction bases numbered 18, after V lost 4 bases and J lost 8 bases. The CDR3 has 18 amino acids. CDR1 is SQVTM and CDR2 is ANQGSEA in the germline V gene.

V gene TRBV5-1 combines with J gene TRBJ2-2, with D possibly being TRBD2 (6 bases). The germline gives CDR1 SGHRS, CDR2 YFSETQ. The CDR3 has 16 amino acids. The germline V and J ends were trimmed by 5 bases and 4 bases, with 18 bases remaining between them. CDR3 residues: CASSRSSVGGTGELFF. CDR3 nucleotides: TGCGCCAGCAGTCGTTCCTCGGTCGGGGGCACCGGGGAGCTGTTTTTT.